This is a list of T cell receptor beta chains from one sample in a study of T-cell reconstitution after alpha-beta-depleted transplantation in children. TCRdb processed the PCR reads anew with MiXCR; each CDR3 protein has one entry. Of roughly 500,000 distinct CDR3 sequences listed, about 12% are singletons. The input for sequencing was PBMCs from the stem cell graft donor, taken from the stem cell graft. The receptors shown here come from a human donor who donated a stem cell graft to a child with combined immunodeficiency. Both conserved end residues are part of each CDR3. D genes are given only for firm matches. Expanded clones get a size class; other rows say once, few or many, or leave the size out.

length | size | J | V | D | DNA | CDR3
18 | NA | TRBJ2-1 | TRBV7-6 | TRBD2 | TGTGCCAGCAGCCAGAGACCCATAGCGGGAGGGACCTACAATGAGCAGTTCTTC | CASSQRPIAGGTYNEQFF
13 | few | TRBJ2-2 | TRBV12-3/TRBV12-4 | NA | TGTGCCAGCAGTTCCAACATATTCGGGGAGCTGTTTTTT | CASSSNIFGELFF
14 | many | TRBJ2-7 | TRBV5-1 | NA | TGCGCCAGCAGCCCCTGGACCGACTCCTACGAGCAGTACTTC | CASSPWTDSYEQYF
16 | NA | TRBJ2-2 | TRBV6-1 | TRBD2 | TGTGCCAGCAGCCCTCTAGCGGGGGGGGGTACTAGGGAGCTGTTTTTT | CASSPLAGGGTRELFF
15 | NA | TRBJ2-7 | TRBV4-1 | NA | TGCGCCAGCAGCCACTCGACAGTAGACACCTACGAGCAGTACTTC | CASSHSTVDTYEQYF
12 | NA | TRBJ2-4 | TRBV18 | NA | TGTGCCAGCTCACCCGACAGTGACATTCAGTACTTC | CASSPDSDIQYF
15 | few | TRBJ2-5 | TRBV9 | TRBD2 | TGTGCCAGCAGCACACAGCGGGGTGAGGGAGAGACCCAGTACTTC | CASSTQRGEGETQYF
18 | NA | TRBJ2-3 | TRBV6-5 | NA | TGTGCCAGCAGTTACTCTTACACGGGAGACCCAGCAGGGGATGCGCAGTATTTT | CASSYSYTGDPAGDAQYF
14 | many | TRBJ1-1 | TRBV6-5 | NA | TGTGCCAGCAGTTACAGGACAGCGAACACTGAAGCTTTCTTT | CASSYRTANTEAFF
14 | many | TRBJ1-1 | TRBV5-1 | NA | TGCGCCAGCAGCCCATGGACAGAAAACACTGAAGCTTTCTTT | CASSPWTENTEAFF
15 | NA | TRBJ2-5 | TRBV28 | TRBD1 | TGTGCCAGCAGTCGTTCGACAGGGTTTGGGGAGACCCAGTACTTC | CASSRSTGFGETQYF
12 | NA | TRBJ1-5 | TRBV12-3/TRBV12-4 | NA | TGTGCCAGCAGTTCCGGTCATCAGCCCCAGCATTTT | CASSSGHQPQHF
17 | few | TRBJ2-5 | TRBV11-2 | TRBD2 | TGTGCCAGCAGCTCCCAGGGACTAGCGGGAGCAGGAGAGACCCAGTACTTC | CASSSQGLAGAGETQYF
17 | many | TRBJ2-7 | TRBV5-6 | TRBD1 | TGTGCCAGCAGCCCCGAGTTAACGGGACAGTCACCCTACGAGCAGTACTTC | CASSPELTGQSPYEQYF
13 | many | TRBJ1-1 | TRBV4-3 | NA | TGCGCCAGCAGCCAAGATTTCGAGGGAGAGGCTTTCTTT | CASSQDFEGEAFF
16 | few | TRBJ1-4 | TRBV4-3 | NA | TGCGCCAGCAGCCAAGATATTGTCAGGGTAAATGAAAAACTGTTTTTT | CASSQDIVRVNEKLFF
14 | few | TRBJ2-7 | TRBV12-3/TRBV12-4 | TRBD1 | TGTGCCAGCAATTCCGGGACAGGGGGGTATGAGCAGTACTTC | CASNSGTGGYEQYF
16 | NA | TRBJ2-2 | TRBV12-3/TRBV12-4 | NA | TGTGCCAGCAGCAGCCCCGCGACTAGAAACACCGGGGAGCTGTTTTTT | CASSSPATRNTGELFF
14 | NA | TRBJ2-7 | TRBV12-3/TRBV12-4 | NA | TGTGCCAGCAGTTTAGGCGGCGTTGGGTACGAGCAGTACTTC | CASSLGGVGYEQYF
16 | many | TRBJ2-1 | TRBV29-1 | NA | TGCAGCGTTGAATCCGACAGGCTAGCGATGTACAATGAGCAGTTCTTC | CSVESDRLAMYNEQFF
14 | few | TRBJ2-1 | TRBV10-2 | TRBD2 | TGCGCCAGCCTTCAGACTAGCGGACACAATGAGCAGTTCTTC | CASLQTSGHNEQFF
13 | NA | TRBJ1-5 | TRBV4-3 | NA | TGCGCCAGCAGCCAAGATCCGAATCAGCCCCAGCATTTT | CASSQDPNQPQHF
15 | NA | TRBJ2-7 | TRBV9 | NA | TGTGCCAGCAGCGTAGGAACAGGCGCCTCCTACGAGCAGTACTTC | CASSVGTGASYEQYF
14 | once | TRBJ1-1 | TRBV5-1 | TRBD1 | TGCGCCAGCAGCTCCGACAGGGGTTCGTTTCGGGCTTTCTTT | CASSSDRGSFRAFF